This passage covers 10 T cell receptor beta chains from one sample sequenced in a study of cytomegalovirus exposure and HLA in healthy donors (TCRdb year 2017). The library was prepared using the immunoSEQ multiplex PCR assay. This immuneACCESS table, as held by TCRdb, lists in-frame sequences with V and J called but not all clones. Of the missing ones, under half trace to an unresolved V gene in checked studies; the others have no known cause. This sample gives around 300,000 clones in total; 85% to 90% of them show up just once. The top ten clones comprise 0.92% of the sample. Sequenced input: PBMCs. The receptors were sampled from a woman under 30 in good health and CMV-seronegative.

This chain links TRBV2 with TRBJ2-7; 7 bases line up with TRBD1. The junction had 4 bases not matched to a gene; V was cut back by 5 bases and J by 6 bases. Germline assignment: CDR1 SNHLY and CDR2 FYNNEI. The CDR3 loop spans 12 amino acids. The CDR3 DNA follows: TGTGCCAGCAGTCGCACAGGGGTCGAGCAGTACTTC. Amino acids: CASSRTGVEQYF.

The rearrangement joins TRBV2 to TRBJ2-1, with D perhaps matching TRBD2 (8 bases). Germline V gene lookup returns CDR1 SNHLY and CDR2 FYNNEI. V dropped 0 bases and J dropped 8 bases, with 20 bases sitting between them. The CDR3 covers 17 residues. As DNA, the CDR3 is TGTGCCAGCAGTGAAGCGTTAGCGGGAATCCAGGGGGATGAGCAGTTCTTC. Residues: CASSEALAGIQGDEQFF.

V is TRBV14 and J is TRBJ2-1; TRBD1 matches at 7 bases. The germline V gene has CDR1 SGHDN and CDR2 FVKESK. The CDR3 is 20 residues long. V shed 0 bases, J shed 5 bases, and the junction held 19 bases outside the gene matches. Here the CDR3 reads CASSQEPWGKGTVRNNEQFF. The CDR3 DNA follows: TGTGCCAGCAGCCAAGAACCTTGGGGAAAAGGGACAGTCAGAAACAATGAGCAGTTCTTC.

This CDR3 is CASSFPSAGGIDTQYF. The CDR3 DNA reads TGTGCCAGCAGCTTCCCATCAGCGGGAGGAATAGATACGCAGTATTTT. The chain recombines TRBV7-2 with TRBJ2-3, with 9 positions matching TRBD2. CDR1 and CDR2 from the germline V gene are SGHTA and FQGNSA. The CDR3 totals 16 residues. V dropped 3 bases and J dropped 5; count of bases not matched to a gene: 9.

This CDR3 reads CAWNPGGNQPQHF. The DNA of the CDR3 is TGTGCCTGGAACCCAGGGGGCAATCAGCCCCAGCATTTT. The chain has TRBV30 and TRBJ1-5; D is possibly TRBD1 (6 bases). Germline V gives CDR1 GTSNPN, CDR2 SVGIG (reference sequence). This CDR3 is built from 13 residues. V was cut by 4 bases and J by 2 bases, with 9 bases left in between.

V gene TRBV6-5 combines with J gene TRBJ2-5; TRBD1 matches at 8 bases. CDR3 length: 15 amino acids. The germline gives CDR1 MNHEY, CDR2 SVGAGI. J was trimmed by 3 bases and V by 0 bases; bases with no gene match: 3. The CDR3 region is CASSYSMGQEETQYF. The CDR3 DNA reads as TGTGCCAGCAGTTACTCGATGGGACAGGAAGAGACCCAGTACTTC.

V and J are TRBV6-5 and TRBJ2-1; D may be TRBD1 (5 bases). V lost 2 bases, J lost 8 bases, and 13 bases lay in between. The CDR3 covers 14 residues. In germline, CDR1 is MNHEY, CDR2 SVGAGI. Here the CDR3 reads CASSYQGPSDEQFF. The CDR3 coding sequence is TGTGCCAGCAGTTACCAGGGTCCCTCGGATGAGCAGTTCTTC.

J is TRBJ2-1 and V is TRBV2; TRBD2 matches at 11 bases. This CDR3 comprises 19 residues. Germline V CDR1 and CDR2: SNHLY, FYNNEI. The junction had 17 bases not matched to a gene; V was cut back by 6 bases and J by 4 bases. CDR3 sequence (DNA): TGTGCCAGCAGGGGAGGTGGGCCCGGGACTAGCGGACCGTACAATGAGCAGTTCTTC. Protein product: CASRGGGPGTSGPYNEQFF.

This rearrangement joins TRBV28 to TRBJ1-5; D is unclear. Germline V gives CDR1 MDHEN, CDR2 SYDVKM. The CDR3 runs 12 residues. V dropped 6 bases and J dropped 3 bases, with 6 bases sitting between them. This CDR3 reads CASRGLNQPQHF. CDR3 in DNA: TGTGCCAGCAGGGGCCTCAATCAGCCCCAGCATTTT.

This chain uses TRBV5-1 with TRBJ1-1; TRBD1 might be the D (6 bases). Trimming shortened V by 4 bases and J by 4 bases, and 17 bases separated the two germline ends. The CDR3 extends over 15 amino acids. Germline V gene data show CDR1 as SGHRS and CDR2 as YFSETQ. CDR3 region: CASSRDGQGGTEAFF. CDR3 DNA: TGCGCCAGCAGCCGGGACGGCCAAGGGGGCACTGAAGCTTTCTTT.